One and the same sample provided the 3 T cell receptor beta chains below, sequenced in a study of T cell responses to AZD1222 COVID-19 vaccine. Here immunoSEQ multiplex PCR was the method, and the copy in TCRdb shows in-frame clones only, minus some. The sample yields 95,000 to 110,000 clones, 89% seen once. Sequencing used peripheral blood, obtained on day 0 of AZD1222 vaccination. Receptors originate from an adult in good health.

This chain links TRBV19 with TRBJ1-2; D is ambiguous. The CDR3 has 13 amino acids. The germline CDR1 and CDR2 sequences are LNHDA and SQIVND (reference sequence). V lost 3 bases to trimming and J lost 2 bases, with 7 bases between them. The CDR3 nucleotides are TGTGCCAGTAGTATTACGGGCAACTATGGCTACACCTTC. Encoded protein: CASSITGNYGYTF.

This clone was counted once. CDR3 sequence: CASSKRQGIPYEQYF. CDR3 DNA: TGTGCCAGTAGTAAAAGACAGGGGATCCCCTACGAGCAGTACTTC. V usage is TRBV19 and J usage is TRBJ2-7; 8 bases align to TRBD1. J was trimmed by 2 bases and V by 4 bases; bases with no gene match: 7. CDR1 and CDR2 from the germline V gene are LNHDA and SQIVND (reference sequence). The CDR3 extends over 15 amino acids.

CDR3 in DNA: TGTGCCAGCAGCCCCGGGGGAGTAGCAAATGAGCAGTTCTTC. It is translated as CASSPGGVANEQFF. The chain combines TRBV7-2 with TRBJ2-1; D might be TRBD2 (6 bases). V was cut by 5 bases and J by 7 bases, with 15 bases left in between. CDR1 is SGHTA, CDR2 FQGNSA, per germline. CDR3 length: 14 amino acids. The full variable domain, with the rest looked up from reference TRBV7-2 and TRBJ2-1, is GAGVSQSPSNKVTEKGKDVELRCDPISGHTALYWYRQSLGQGLEFLIYFQGNSAPDKSGLPSDRFSAERTGGSVSTLTIQRTQQEDSAVYLCASSPGGVANEQFFGPGTRLTVL.